The clone carrying this T cell receptor (beta chain) was picked up a small number of times. Antigen unknown. The data are from a study of CD8+ T cells in alopecia areata. Study-wide results and limits: Normal skin's resident alphabeta T cells are sequenced alongside lesional scalp T cells.

The CDR3 covers 15 residues. V was trimmed by 5 bases and J by 4 bases, leaving 16 bases between them. In germline, CDR1 is SGHRS, CDR2 YFSETQ. Extraction of RNA preceded its reverse transcription into cDNA, which served as the sequencing template. The protocol was immunoSEQ multiplex PCR, while the TCRdb copy is restricted to in-frame clones and leaves out a portion. The sample has around 150,000 clones, 45% to 60% seen once; the top ten hold 4% to 5.5%. Sequenced sample: CD4+ T cells sorted from blood. The rearrangement links TRBV5-1 to TRBJ2-1, with TRBD2 as a possible D gene (6 bases). The TCR sequence derives from a human donor in good health. CDR3 sequence reads: CASRLPAGGYNEQFF. The CDR3 DNA follows: TGCGCCAGCAGATTGCCAGCGGGCGGGTACAATGAGCAGTTCTTC.